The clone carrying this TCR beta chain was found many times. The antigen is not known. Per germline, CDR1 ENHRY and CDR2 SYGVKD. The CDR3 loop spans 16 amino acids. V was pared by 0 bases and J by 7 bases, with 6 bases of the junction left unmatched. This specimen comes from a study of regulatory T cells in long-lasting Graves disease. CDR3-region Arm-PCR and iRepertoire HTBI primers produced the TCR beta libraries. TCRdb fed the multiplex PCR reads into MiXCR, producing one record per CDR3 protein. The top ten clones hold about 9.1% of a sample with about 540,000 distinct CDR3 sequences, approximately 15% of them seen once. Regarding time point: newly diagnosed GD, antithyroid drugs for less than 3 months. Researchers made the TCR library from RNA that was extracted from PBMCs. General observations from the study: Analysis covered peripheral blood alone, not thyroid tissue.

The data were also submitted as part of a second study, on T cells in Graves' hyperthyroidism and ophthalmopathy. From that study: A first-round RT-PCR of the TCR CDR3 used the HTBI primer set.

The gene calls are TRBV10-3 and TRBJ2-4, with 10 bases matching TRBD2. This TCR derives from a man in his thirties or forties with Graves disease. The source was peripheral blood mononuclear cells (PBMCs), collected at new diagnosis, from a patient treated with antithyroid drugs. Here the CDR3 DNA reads TGTGCCATCAGTGAGTCAAGCGGGAGGGCGCGGAACATTCAGTACTTC. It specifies CAISESSGRARNIQYF.